This entry lists 17 T cell receptor beta chains sequenced from one sample in a study of beta chain features in type 1 diabetes. General observations from the study: TCRB CDR3s were moderately but significantly shorter in Type 1 diabetes patients in all four CD4+ subsets.

What these receptors recognize is not known. Expressed TCRB transcripts were sequenced because the isolated RNA had all been reverse transcribed beforehand. Assay: immunoSEQ multiplex PCR; the TCRdb copy retains only in-frame clones and omits some. The sample has 250,000 to 300,000 clones, less than 30% seen once. The sequenced material came from naive CD4+ T cells from blood. The source is a woman aged 25-40 years with type 1 diabetes.

In DNA, the CDR3 is TGTGCCAGCGGTTCCTCGGGGGTGAACACTGAAGCTTTCTTT. It specifies CASGSSGVNTEAFF. V usage is TRBV28 and J usage is TRBJ1-1; possibly TRBD1 for D (5 bases). This CDR3 is built from 14 residues. Germline V CDR1 and CDR2: MDHEN, SYDVKM. The V and J ends lost 8 bases and 0 bases respectively, with 13 bases between them.

The chain carries TRBV5-4 and TRBJ2-1, with D unresolved. From germline, CDR1 is SGHNT and CDR2 YYREEE (reference sequence). The CDR3 sequence is 16 residues long. V lost 0 bases and J lost 5, with 15 bases in between. CDR3 in amino acids: CASSLATAPSDNEQFF. DNA of the CDR3: TGTGCCAGCAGCTTGGCCACAGCCCCCTCAGACAATGAGCAGTTCTTC.

The chain joins TRBV7-8 to TRBJ1-5; 9 nucleotides match TRBD1. V lost 5 bases, J lost 7 bases, and 9 bases stayed unmatched. CDR1 and CDR2 (germline): SGHVS, FQNEAQ. This CDR3 contains 15 residues. CDR3 region: CASSLEQGASQPQHF. CDR3 DNA sequence: TGTGCCAGCAGCCTAGAACAGGGGGCCAGCCAGCCCCAGCATTTT.

This rearrangement joins TRBV19 to TRBJ2-2; 7 nucleotides match TRBD2. J was trimmed by 3 bases and V by 6 bases; bases with no gene match: 10. CDR1 is LNHDA and CDR2 is SQIVND in the germline V gene (reference sequence). This CDR3 has 16 residues. The CDR3 sequence: CASRPGTLAHTGELFF. CDR3 coding DNA: TGTGCCAGTAGACCGGGTACACTAGCGCACACCGGGGAGCTGTTTTTT.

The rearrangement uses TRBV30 and TRBJ1-2; 7 nucleotides line up with TRBD1. This CDR3 has 12 amino acids. Trimming removed 3 bases from V and 8 bases from J; junction bases left unmatched: 6. The germline V gene has CDR1 GTSNPN and CDR2 SVGIG (reference sequence). CDR3 protein: CAWSSTGNGYTF. CDR3 nucleotide sequence: TGTGCCTGGAGCTCGACAGGGAACGGCTACACCTTC. The full variable domain, its missing parts supplied by reference TRBV30 and TRBJ1-2, is SQTIHQWPATLVQPVGSPLSLECTVEGTSNPNLYWYRQAAGRGLQLLFYSVGIGQISSEVPQNLSASRPQDRQFILSSKKLLLSDSGFYLCAWSSTGNGYTFGSGTRLTVV.

In its sample, this clone was seen a few times. The V and J genes are TRBV30 and TRBJ2-3, with D perhaps matching TRBD2 (6 bases). V gave up 0 bases and J gave up 2 bases, with 12 bases separating them. Looked up from germline, CDR1 is GTSNPN and CDR2 is SVGIG (reference sequence). This CDR3 region has 15 residues. For the CDR3, the DNA is TGTGCCTGGAGTGTACCAGCGGACTACACAGATACGCAGTATTTT. Its protein product is CAWSVPADYTDTQYF.

V is TRBV28 and J is TRBJ2-5; 9 nucleotides agree with TRBD2. This CDR3 spans 16 amino acids. The J segment lost 5 bases and the V segment lost 6 bases, leaving 13 bases of the junction unmatched. Per the germline V gene, CDR1 is MDHEN and CDR2 is SYDVKM. The CDR3: CASRKTVAGAGETQYF. Here the CDR3 DNA reads TGTGCCAGCAGGAAAACTGTAGCGGGAGCGGGTGAGACCCAGTACTTC.

The chain is built from TRBV19 and TRBJ2-6; D call uncertain. Trimming removed 4 bases at V and 1 base at J, with 5 bases between. The CDR3 covers 14 residues. The germline gives CDR1 LNHDA, CDR2 SQIVND (reference sequence). The CDR3 protein is CASSTYSGANVLTF. The CDR3 DNA reads as TGTGCCAGTAGTACCTATTCTGGGGCCAACGTCCTGACTTTC.

The rearrangement joins TRBV5-4 to TRBJ2-3; 8 bases agree with TRBD2. The CDR3 spans 16 residues. Trimming took 0 bases from V and 4 from J; bases not matched to a gene: 7. Germline V gene data show CDR1 as SGHNT and CDR2 as YYREEE (reference sequence). The CDR3 region is CASSLEVREAPDTQYF. DNA for the CDR3: TGTGCCAGCAGCTTGGAGGTGCGGGAGGCCCCAGATACGCAGTATTTT.

V is TRBV5-1 and J is TRBJ2-5, with D perhaps TRBD1 (6 bases). In germline, CDR1 is SGHRS, CDR2 YFSETQ. The CDR3 runs 12 residues. V gave up 2 bases and J gave up 4 bases, with 6 bases separating them. The CDR3 sequence: CASSFRGETQYF. The CDR3 nucleotides are TGCGCCAGCAGCTTCAGGGGAGAGACCCAGTACTTC.

This clone was recorded a few times. The V and J genes are TRBV7-9 and TRBJ2-1; TRBD2 agrees at 8 bases. Germline V gene lookup returns CDR1 SEHNR and CDR2 FQNEAQ (reference sequence). This CDR3 spans 15 amino acids. V trimming: 1 base; J trimming: 9 bases; junction bases outside the gene matches: 8. Here the CDR3 DNA reads TGTGCCAGCAGCTTAGGTTCGGGAGGGCCGGGTGAGCAGTTCTTC. This encodes CASSLGSGGPGEQFF.

This clone turned up a few times. The chain uses TRBV19 and TRBJ1-5, with TRBD1 matching 8 bases. Germline trimming cut 6 bases from V and 3 bases from J; bases unmatched to any gene: 4. The CDR3 length is 14 residues. Germline values: CDR1 LNHDA, CDR2 SQIVND (reference sequence). The CDR3 region is CASRPGQDNQPQHF. The CDR3 coding sequence is TGTGCCAGTAGACCGGGACAGGACAATCAGCCCCAGCATTTT.

The chain couples TRBV2 to TRBJ1-2; tentative D call: TRBD1 (5 bases). Germline V gene data show CDR1 as SNHLY and CDR2 as FYNNEI. This CDR3 comprises 13 residues. Trimming pared 7 bases from V and 4 bases from J, leaving 13 bases between. Here the CDR3 reads CASNAGPSYGYTF. Written as DNA, the CDR3 is TGTGCCAGCAATGCGGGGCCCTCCTATGGCTACACCTTC.

The chain has TRBV20-1 and TRBJ1-2; tentative D call: TRBD1 (6 bases). The CDR3 runs to 11 residues. Germline values: CDR1 DFQATT, CDR2 SNEGSKA (reference sequence). Trimming cost V 6 bases and J 8 bases, with 13 bases left between them. The CDR3 sequence: CSANPGEGYTF. The CDR3 DNA reads TGCAGTGCCAACCCAGGGGAAGGCTACACCTTC.

The sample holds a few counts of this clone. V usage is TRBV5-1 and J usage is TRBJ1-2; D remains ambiguous. The germline CDR1 and CDR2 sequences are SGHRS and YFSETQ. There are 15 residues in the CDR3. The V and J ends lost 0 bases and 7 bases respectively, with 16 bases between them. The CDR3 here is CASSLVSVASGGYTF. The CDR3 bases are TGCGCCAGCAGCTTGGTTTCGGTCGCTAGTGGTGGCTACACCTTC.

This sequence joins TRBV9 and TRBJ2-1; 10 nucleotides agree with TRBD2. V was pared by 2 bases and J by 6 bases, with 5 bases of the junction left unmatched. The CDR3 is 15 residues long. Germline CDR1 and CDR2: SGDLS and YYNGEE. The CDR3 DNA reads as TGTGCCAGCAGCGTCCTAGCGGGAGTGTCCAATGAGCAGTTCTTC. It codes for CASSVLAGVSNEQFF.

About this clone: This sample also contains other DNA sequences that code for the same CDR3. The CDR3 sequence is CASSLGLATGELFF. DNA for the CDR3: TGCGCCAGCAGCTTGGGCCTAGCGACCGGGGAGCTGTTTTTT. J is TRBJ2-2 and V is TRBV5-1; a possible D gene is TRBD2 (6 bases). The CDR3 contains 14 residues. CDR1 is SGHRS, CDR2 YFSETQ, per germline. V lost 0 bases, J lost 5 bases, and 8 bases lay in between.